The rows below give T cell receptor beta chains drawn from one sample of a study of human T cells and chemical hapten exposure. Via MiXCR, TCRdb re-called the reads, giving one row per CDR3 protein. Of 95,000 to 150,000 distinct CDR3 sequences listed, about 8.9% are singletons. Sequencing was performed on whole blood. The receptors shown here come from a human donor in good health. Some clones in this sample may be carry-over from other donors' samples. The CDR3 runs from the conserved cysteine through the conserved F or W. D genes are given only for firm matches. Clone size, where shown, is once, few, many, or a class for clones that have expanded.

>TRBV10-3|TRBJ1-1|TRBD1|NA
CAISEGTGGMNTEAFF
TGTGCCATCAGTGAGGGGACAGGGGGCATGAACACTGAAGCTTTCTTT
>TRBV2|TRBJ1-6|TRBD1|NA
CASSVKTGTGINSPLHF
TGTGCCAGCAGTGTAAAAACCGGGACAGGGATTAATTCACCCCTCCACTTT
>TRBV5-4|TRBJ2-3|NA|NA
CASSSGGVYLTDTQYF
TGTGCCAGCAGCAGCGGAGGGGTTTACCTCACAGATACGCAGTATTTT
>TRBV5-1|TRBJ2-2|TRBD1|many
CASTSGTGPGELFF
TGCGCCAGCACTTCCGGGACAGGCCCCGGGGAGCTGTTTTTT
>TRBV6-5|TRBJ1-2|NA|many
CASSTGSGNNYGYTF
TGTGCCAGCAGTACAGGCTCAGGAAATAACTATGGCTACACCTTC
>TRBV29-1|TRBJ2-5|TRBD1|NA
CSVRTGAEETQYF
TGCAGCGTTCGGACAGGGGCGGAGGAGACCCAGTACTTC
>TRBV19|TRBJ2-1|TRBD2|few
CASSIDRTSGDEQFF
TGTGCCAGTAGTATAGATCGGACTAGCGGGGATGAGCAGTTCTTC
>TRBV6-2/TRBV6-3|TRBJ1-5|NA|few
CASSNNLNSNQPQHF
TGTGCCAGCTCCAATAATCTCAATAGCAATCAGCCCCAGCATTTT
>TRBV7-9|TRBJ2-1|TRBD1|NA
CASSSSQGKDEQFF
TGTGCCAGCAGCTCATCACAGGGGAAGGATGAGCAGTTCTTC
>TRBV6-4|TRBJ2-3|NA|many
CASSDEGDTDTQYF
TGTGCCAGCAGTGACGAAGGGGACACAGATACGCAGTATTTT
>TRBV3-1|TRBJ1-4|TRBD1|few
CASSQVWDRGANEKLFF
TGTGCCAGCAGCCAAGTATGGGACAGGGGAGCGAATGAAAAACTGTTTTTT
>TRBV5-1|TRBJ1-1|TRBD1|many
CASSRGDRDGTEAFF
TGCGCCAGCAGCCGCGGGGACAGGGACGGCACTGAAGCTTTCTTT
>TRBV11-1|TRBJ1-1|NA|NA
CASSNQEQSTEAFF
TGTGCCAGCAGCAACCAGGAACAAAGCACTGAAGCTTTCTTT
>TRBV7-9|TRBJ1-1|NA|few
CASSLDGGEGTEAFF
TGTGCCAGCAGCTTAGATGGCGGTGAAGGGACTGAAGCTTTCTTT
>TRBV18|TRBJ2-7|TRBD1|NA
CASSPGTGYSYEQYF
TGTGCCAGCTCACCTGGGACAGGATACTCCTACGAGCAGTACTTC
>TRBV29-1|TRBJ2-5|TRBD1|NA
CSVTQTGLGETQYF
TGCAGCGTCACCCAGACAGGGTTAGGCGAGACCCAGTACTTC
>TRBV6-6|TRBJ2-3|TRBD1|few
CASRTGGTDTQYF
TGTGCCAGCAGGACAGGGGGCACAGATACGCAGTATTTT
>TRBV7-6|TRBJ2-1|NA|few
CASSLILHEQFF
TGTGCCAGCAGCTTAATCCTCCATGAGCAGTTCTTC
>TRBV27|TRBJ1-5|NA|once
CASSLAYPRGNQPQHF
TGTGCCAGCAGTTTGGCCTATCCCCGGGGCAATCAGCCCCAGCATTTT
>TRBV12-3/TRBV12-4|TRBJ2-5|TRBD2|NA
CASSLGDSGTKTQYF
TGTGCCAGCAGTTTAGGCGATAGCGGGACGAAGACCCAGTACTTC
>TRBV19|TRBJ2-2|NA|NA
CASSINLNTGELFF
TGTGCCAGTAGTATTAACCTGAACACCGGGGAGCTGTTTTTT
>TRBV27|TRBJ2-5|NA|many
CASSSIPSPQETQYF
TGTGCCAGCAGTTCTATCCCTAGCCCTCAAGAGACCCAGTACTTC
>TRBV27|TRBJ1-1|NA|NA
CASSLFLNTEAFF
TGTGCCAGCAGTTTATTTCTAAACACTGAAGCTTTCTTT
>TRBV20-1|TRBJ1-2|NA|many
CSARDRAVYGYTF
TGCAGTGCTAGAGATCGGGCAGTCTATGGCTACACCTTC
>TRBV4-2|TRBJ2-7|NA|NA
CASSLVGPRNEQYF
TGTGCCAGCAGCCTAGTAGGGCCAAGAAACGAGCAGTACTTC
>TRBV10-3|TRBJ2-7|NA|few
CAISEGTLEQYF
TGTGCCATCAGTGAGGGGACACTTGAGCAGTACTTC
>TRBV7-8|TRBJ1-2|TRBD1|few
CASSLASGQGAVSYGYTF
TGTGCCAGCAGCTTAGCGTCCGGACAGGGGGCGGTTAGCTATGGCTACACCTTC
>TRBV5-1|TRBJ2-1|TRBD2|NA
CASSLGRDYRRDEQFF
TGCGCCAGCAGCTTGGGGAGGGACTACCGACGCGATGAGCAGTTCTTC
>TRBV4-3|TRBJ2-7|NA|many
CASSQGTLGLGRLDEQYF
TGCGCCAGCAGCCAAGGGACGTTGGGGTTGGGGCGTCTAGACGAGCAGTACTTC
>TRBV12-3/TRBV12-4|TRBJ1-4|TRBD1|many
CASSLPPGQGNEKLFF
TGTGCCAGCAGTTTACCCCCGGGACAGGGGAATGAAAAACTGTTTTTT
>TRBV4-1|TRBJ2-5|TRBD1|once
CASSQDGTGMETQYF
TGCGCCAGCAGCCAAGATGGGACAGGGATGGAGACCCAGTACTTC
>TRBV6-5|TRBJ2-7|TRBD1|few
CASRGTGFRHEQYF
TGTGCCAGCAGAGGGACAGGGTTTCGTCACGAGCAGTACTTC
>TRBV2|TRBJ2-1|TRBD1|many
CASQWDRGQNEQFF
TGTGCCAGCCAGTGGGACAGGGGGCAGAATGAGCAGTTCTTC
>TRBV2|TRBJ1-4|TRBD1|NA
CASTREGAGEKLFF
TGTGCCAGCACCAGGGAGGGGGCTGGTGAAAAACTGTTTTTT
>TRBV27|TRBJ2-7|TRBD2|few
CASSLGGAGGSYEQYF
TGTGCCAGCAGCCTAGGGGGAGCGGGGGGATCCTACGAGCAGTACTTC
>TRBV20-1|TRBJ2-3|TRBD2|NA
CSAGTSGGSTDTQYF
TGCAGTGCTGGAACTAGCGGGGGAAGCACAGATACGCAGTATTTT
>TRBV7-9|TRBJ2-3|NA|NA
CASGSRGSPDTQYF
TGTGCCAGCGGTTCACGGGGTAGCCCAGATACGCAGTATTTT
>TRBV6-2/TRBV6-3|TRBJ1-5|NA|many
CASSPLPQPQHF
TGTGCCAGCAGCCCACTCCCTCAGCCCCAGCATTTT
>TRBV20-1|TRBJ1-3|NA|few
CSAIQVSGNTIYF
TGCAGTGCTATACAGGTCTCTGGAAACACCATATATTTT
>TRBV7-9|TRBJ2-7|NA|NA
CASSLPTSRGEQYF
TGTGCCAGCAGCTTACCAACGTCGAGGGGCGAGCAGTACTTC
>TRBV4-3|TRBJ2-1|NA|few
CASSQSFSYNEQFF
TGCGCCAGCAGCCAGTCTTTCTCCTACAATGAGCAGTTCTTC
>TRBV7-9|TRBJ2-3|NA|many
CASSPSTTDTQYF
TGTGCCAGCAGCCCAAGCACAACAGATACGCAGTATTTT
>TRBV29-1|TRBJ2-5|TRBD1|few
CSVGQGQETQYF
TGCAGCGTCGGACAGGGGCAAGAGACCCAGTACTTC
>TRBV7-9|TRBJ2-3|NA|many
CASSRYRELSTDTQYF
TGTGCCAGCAGCCGTTACCGGGAGCTTAGCACAGATACGCAGTATTTT
>TRBV7-7|TRBJ2-5|NA|NA
CASSLAGRGETQYF
TGTGCCAGCAGCTTAGCCGGCAGGGGAGAGACCCAGTACTTC
>TRBV6-5|TRBJ1-2|NA|NA
CASSSRGPNYGYTF
TGTGCCAGCAGTTCGCGGGGCCCTAACTATGGCTACACCTTC
>TRBV20-1|TRBJ2-1|NA|NA
CSAPGNEQFF
TGCAGTGCCCCCGGGAATGAGCAGTTCTTC
>TRBV4-1|TRBJ2-5|NA|few
CASSQDSVGLQETQYF
TGCGCCAGCAGCCAAGATTCGGTTGGCTTGCAAGAGACCCAGTACTTC
>TRBV10-3|TRBJ2-3|NA|NA
CAISESAGTDTQYF
TGTGCCATCAGTGAGTCGGCAGGCACAGATACGCAGTATTTT
>TRBV7-9|TRBJ2-1|TRBD1|NA
CASSLGDRGQFF
TGTGCCAGCAGCTTAGGGGACAGGGGGCAGTTCTTC
>TRBV28|TRBJ2-2|TRBD1|few
CASRLGTGNTGELFF
TGTGCCAGCAGGCTAGGGACAGGAAACACCGGGGAGCTGTTTTTT
>TRBV7-9|TRBJ2-5|NA|few
CASSSSWTYQETQYF
TGTGCCAGCAGCTCCTCCTGGACATATCAAGAGACCCAGTACTTC
>TRBV20-1|TRBJ2-1|TRBD2|NA
CSAMGLAGDNEQFF
TGCAGTGCTATGGGACTAGCGGGGGACAATGAGCAGTTCTTC
>TRBV18|TRBJ2-7|NA|few
CASSPSTGIVSYEQYF
TGTGCCAGCTCACCATCCACAGGAATTGTGTCCTACGAGCAGTACTTC